Included here is one T cell receptor beta chain sequence, with context. What antigen it recognizes has not been identified. Base-call qualities are not available, and no considerably larger clone is one nucleotide away. This entry belongs to a study of CD8 T cells in Susac syndrome (dated by TCRdb to between 2019 and 2020). In terms of the full investigation: Whether CD8+ T cell activation and differentiation in Susac syndrome was antigen driven was tested using repertoire sequencing. The clonality of the CD8+ T cell repertoire was compared across more than 9 healthy donors, some 14 Susac syndrome patients and roughly 16 multiple sclerosis patients.

Peripheral blood CD8+ and CD4+ T cells from healthy donors, Susac syndrome patients and multiple sclerosis patients were profiled using high-throughput TCR beta sequencing. The multiple sclerosis controls were treatment-naive patients who had stable or active relapsing-remitting disease and met the revised McDonald criteria. Bulk CD8+ and CD4+ T cells were purified by magnetic negative isolation, whereas CD8+ TEMRA cells were enriched by FACS. Blood was drawn into EDTA tubes, processed within 24 hours, and PBMCs were isolated by density gradient centrifugation. PBMCs intended for TCR sequencing were cryopreserved in liquid nitrogen and thawed later in a water bath at 37 degrees C. The sorted or isolated CD4+, CD8+ and CD8+ TEMRA cells had a purity of 90% or higher. General conclusions and limits of the study: The TCR sequencing and HLA analysis was acknowledged to have included a relatively small number of individuals.

RNA was extracted with the RNeasy kit and roughly 0.45 to 1 ug was reverse transcribed using random hexamers. The immunoSEQ multiplex PCR assay, covering 54 Vbeta and 13 Jbeta segments, was used to amplify TCR beta CDR3 regions. PCR amplification bias was corrected using a synthetic template baseline for primer optimization and computational correction. The paper's data handling went like this. Reads were annotated to V, D and J genes per IMGT and analyzed with immunoSEQ Analyzer, keeping only productive sequences. To calculate clonality, Shannon entropy was normalized by log2 of the number of productive unique sequences and then subtracted from one. For each patient and control, public and private clones were evaluated among the 100 most prevalent clones. Susac-specific clones were defined as absent from healthy and MS cohorts, 850 to 1,300 published viral clones and other ImmuneACCESS disease sequences. Using fastp trimming at Q25 and MiXCR clonotype assembly, TCRdb reanalyzed the public sequencing data and kept in-frame beta chains. Records with the same CDR3 protein are collapsed into one entry carrying the most frequent genes and DNA. The V and J calls and clone size come from TCRdb's table, not from the authors' own analysis. Recorded for this sample are some 150,000 distinct CDR3 sequences; roughly 95% of them occurred a single time. Of the sample, 0.15% is held by the ten largest clones.

The sample taken for sequencing was CD8+ T cells from PBMCs. This sequence was found in a human donor with multiple sclerosis.

The CDR3 region: CAWRDRDYGYTF. The DNA reads TGTGCCTGGAGGGACAGAGACTATGGCTACACCTTC. Rearrangement joined TRBV30 to TRBJ1-2, and possibly TRBD1, on 6 matching bases. CDR1 and CDR2, looked up from the germline V gene (reference sequence), are GTSNPN and SVGIG. The CDR3 spans 12 residues, from the cysteine through the phenylalanine. The read is trimmed to its CDR3 DNA, 36 bases read in frame from base 1. Relative to germline, V is 3 bases shorter and J is 3 bases shorter, with 8 bases between their ends.